This T cell receptor (beta chain) stems from a study of blood T cell repertoires in COVID-19. In the original processing: Reference gene primer amplification gave estimated nucleated cell counts. The method was immunoSEQ multiplex PCR; TCRdb's version includes in-frame clones alone and lacks a portion of them. That table furnishes V, J and clone size, whereas the DNA furnished D and trimming. The sample yields over 400,000 clones, roughly 85% seen once. Trimming cost V 4 bases and J 6 bases, with 10 bases left between them. The CDR3 has 13 residues. Per the germline V gene, CDR1 is SEHNR and CDR2 is FQNEAQ (reference sequence).

The chain recombines TRBV7-9 with TRBJ1-5, with a possible D match to TRBD1 (5 bases). The receptor was derived from a human donor in a cohort sampled during active COVID-19. Sequenced material: peripheral blood. CDR3 residues: CASSSRGSQPQHF. The CDR3 bases are TGTGCCAGCAGCTCCCGGGGGTCTCAGCCCCAGCATTTT.